These 15 T cell receptor beta chains share one sample of origin, sequenced in a study of T cell responses to AZD1222 COVID-19 vaccine. TCRdb's table, derived via immunoSEQ multiplex PCR, lists solely in-frame clones and lacks some. The repertoire has 75,000 to 80,000 clones, 60% to 85% of them found once; the top ten carry 27%. The sample here was peripheral blood, taken 28 days after the second dose of the MenACWY control vaccine. These TCRs come from an adult who received the MenACWY meningococcal vaccine as a control.

The chain links TRBV5-1 to TRBJ2-7; D unclear. Germline CDR1 is SGHRS and CDR2 is YFSETQ. The V end was cut by 6 bases, the J end by 7 bases, with 20 bases between. This CDR3 has 14 residues. DNA for the CDR3: TGCGCCAGCATCCCCCAGCCGGGTTCTGAGGAGCAGTACTTC. This codes for CASIPQPGSEEQYF.

The rearrangement links TRBV4-3 to TRBJ1-4; 7 bases agree with TRBD1. The germline CDR1 and CDR2 sequences are LGHNA and YSLEER. The ends lost 0 bases at V and 4 bases at J; junction bases unmatched: 5. CDR3 length: 16 residues. CDR3 in DNA: TGCGCCAGCAGCCAAGATTCGGCAGGGGGTAATGAAAAACTGTTTTTT. Amino acid sequence: CASSQDSAGGNEKLFF.

The chain joins TRBV5-1 to TRBJ2-1, with TRBD2 matching over 11 bases. The CDR3 has 15 residues. Germline lookup yields CDR1 SGHRS and CDR2 YFSETQ. V shed 4 bases, J shed 9 bases, and the junction held 9 bases outside the gene matches. In DNA, the CDR3 is TGCGCCAGCAGCCCGGTAGCGGGAGGGCAGAGTGAGCAGTTCTTC. Amino acid sequence: CASSPVAGGQSEQFF.

The CDR3 sequence: CASSQVLGTYEQYF. The CDR3 nucleotides read TGTGCCAGCAGCCAGGTTTTAGGGACCTACGAGCAGTACTTC. This chain links TRBV4-2 with TRBJ2-7; D gene ambiguous. V was clipped by 3 bases and J by 2 bases, with 11 bases between them. This CDR3 has 14 residues. Germline-derived CDR1 and CDR2 are LGHNA and YNFKEQ.

The chain is built from TRBV7-2 and TRBJ2-7; 8 bases fit TRBD2. The CDR3 extends over 15 amino acids. J was trimmed by 0 bases and V by 3 bases; bases with no gene match: 4. CDR1 and CDR2 from the germline V gene are SGHTA and FQGNSA. CDR3 sequence: CASSFWAGGSYEQYF. In nucleotides, the CDR3 is TGTGCCAGCAGCTTCTGGGCGGGGGGCTCCTACGAGCAGTACTTC. The full variable domain, with the rest looked up from reference TRBV7-2 and TRBJ2-7, is GAGVSQSPSNKVTEKGKDVELRCDPISGHTALYWYRQSLGQGLEFLIYFQGNSAPDKSGLPSDRFSAERTGGSVSTLTIQRTQQEDSAVYLCASSFWAGGSYEQYFGPGTRLTVT.

The chain employs TRBV19 and TRBJ2-6; D remains ambiguous. CDR1 and CDR2 (germline): LNHDA, SQIVND (reference sequence). This CDR3 spans 14 amino acids. V was pared by 5 bases and J by 1 base, with 6 bases between. The CDR3 bases are TGTGCCAGTAGTCCGCTGTCTGGGGCCAACGTCCTGACTTTC. Translation: CASSPLSGANVLTF.

The chain is built from TRBV19 and TRBJ2-1; 10 bases match TRBD1. The CDR3 covers 14 residues. Germline CDR1 LNHDA, CDR2 SQIVND (reference sequence). Germline trimming cut 4 bases from V and 9 bases from J; bases unmatched to any gene: 6. The chain's CDR3 is CASSRTGGRAEQFF. The DNA of the CDR3 is TGTGCCAGTAGTAGGACAGGGGGAAGGGCTGAGCAGTTCTTC.

V is TRBV7-9 and J is TRBJ2-3; D remains unclear. Looked up from germline, CDR1 is SEHNR and CDR2 is FQNEAQ (reference sequence). V was shortened by 1 base and J by 4 bases, with 3 bases between the two germline ends. The CDR3 contains 12 residues. The CDR3 DNA follows: TGTGCCAGCAGCTTAGGGGCAGATACGCAGTATTTT. Translating gives CASSLGADTQYF.

The rearrangement links TRBV12-3 or TRBV12-4 to TRBJ1-5; D gene unclear. CDR3 length: 13 residues. Trimming stripped 3 bases from V and 2 bases from J, with 5 bases between. In DNA form, the CDR3 reads TGTGCCAGCAGTTTTTTAGGCAATCAGCCCCAGCATTTT. Translated, it gives CASSFLGNQPQHF.

The chain has TRBV7-8 and TRBJ2-2, with 11 nucleotides matching TRBD2. Trimming removed 6 bases from V and 7 bases from J; junction bases left unmatched: 10. The CDR3 runs to 16 residues. CDR1 is SGHVS and CDR2 is FQNEAQ in the germline V gene. The CDR3 protein is CASRGGSGREDGELFF. The CDR3 DNA sequence: TGTGCCAGCAGAGGAGGTAGCGGGAGGGAGGACGGGGAGCTGTTTTTT.

The chain carries TRBV6-6 and TRBJ1-2, with a tentative D call TRBD1 (6 bases). The CDR3 contains 12 residues. V was clipped by 8 bases and J by 3 bases, with 10 bases between them. The germline gives CDR1 MNHNY, CDR2 SVGAGI (reference sequence). CDR3 residues: CASEKGDYGYTF. The DNA of the CDR3 is TGTGCCAGCGAAAAGGGGGACTATGGCTACACCTTC.

As to this clone: Distinct nucleotide sequences in the sample also encode this CDR3. This chain uses TRBV5-1 with TRBJ2-7; 8 nucleotides line up with TRBD2. Per the germline V gene, CDR1 is SGHRS and CDR2 is YFSETQ. The CDR3 consists of 14 residues. Trimming at V came to 0 bases and at J to 3 bases, leaving 2 bases not matched to a gene. CDR3 amino acids: CASSLVAGSYEQYF. CDR3 nucleotides: TGCGCCAGCAGCTTGGTAGCGGGAAGCTACGAGCAGTACTTC.

This rearrangement joins TRBV6-1 to TRBJ1-1; D remains unclear. The CDR3 is 14 amino acids. Looked up from germline, CDR1 is MNHNS and CDR2 is SASEGT. V shed 2 bases and J shed 2 bases, with 9 bases lying between them. The DNA of the CDR3 is TGTGCCAGCAGTGAAACTGGGCCCAACACTGAAGCTTTCTTT. This codes for CASSETGPNTEAFF.

This clone was seen a single time. The chain joins TRBV18 to TRBJ2-5, with no clear D. V dropped 2 bases and J dropped 4 bases, with 5 bases sitting between them. Germline V gene data show CDR1 as KGHSH and CDR2 as LQKENI. This CDR3 spans 12 amino acids. The CDR3 nucleotides read TGTGCCAGCTCACCAGATAGAGAGACCCAGTACTTC. It translates to CASSPDRETQYF.

This sequence joins TRBV4-2 and TRBJ2-1; 7 nucleotides align to TRBD2. Trimming cost V 4 bases and J 7 bases; bases outside gene matches: 4. The CDR3 covers 13 residues. Germline V lookup: CDR1 LGHNA, CDR2 YNFKEQ. The CDR3, as DNA: TGTGCCAGCAGCCGACGAGCGGGGAATGAGCAGTTCTTC. Translated, it gives CASSRRAGNEQFF.